This T cell receptor beta chain was retrieved from a study of T cell responses to AZD1222 COVID-19 vaccine. General study results and limits: An increase in Spike-specific TCR breadth and depth was observed after two AZD1222 doses. The donor group comprised mostly white British people and more females; the analysis possibly underestimated clonal diversity.

The CDR3 consists of 14 residues. Germline V gives CDR1 MDHEN, CDR2 SYDVKM. V was cut by 6 bases and J by 11 bases, with 20 bases left in between. Concerning this clone: Its cognate antigen is unknown.

The repertoire was sequenced with immunoSEQ multiplex PCR; TCRdb's copy has only in-frame clones and lacks some. Seen here are about 140,000 clones, 92% observed once, and the top ten hold 2.5% to 3.5%. The receptor was isolated from an adult in good health. The sequences come from peripheral blood, collected on day 0 of AZD1222 vaccination. This chain links TRBV28 with TRBJ1-5; D not certain. Written as DNA, the CDR3 is TGTGCCAGCAGGGGAGGAGGATCGGCCGGGGCCCAGCATTTT. Protein product: CASRGGGSAGAQHF.